This T cell receptor (beta chain) was profiled in a study of T cells in Graves' hyperthyroidism and ophthalmopathy. Study results and caveats: Most clonotypes that expanded in the thyroid above 0.001 also showed up in blood.

On this clonotype itself: What it recognizes is unknown.

Germline V gene sequence: CDR1 SGHTA, CDR2 FQGTGA. This CDR3 contains 15 residues. Trimming removed 5 bases from V and 3 bases from J, with 16 bases in between. TCR beta CDR3 region amplification was performed from RNA transcripts. TCR CDR3 regions were first amplified by RT-PCR with HTBI primers. TCRdb passed the multiplex PCR reads through MiXCR, listing each CDR3 protein once. The profile shows about 520,000 distinct CDR3 sequences, roughly a quarter of them singletons. PBMCs came from less than 11 ml fresh peripheral blood. The specimen was blood. The chain recombines TRBV7-3 with TRBJ1-2, with a weak D call TRBD1 (6 bases). This sequence originates from a woman aged 25 to 39 with Graves' ophthalmopathy. The CDR3 sequence is CASSPGHNGDYGYTF. DNA for the CDR3: TGTGCCAGCAGCCCGGGACACAATGGGGACTATGGCTACACCTTC.